This T cell receptor beta chain is from a study of identical twins. General observations from the study: For out-of-frame beta sequences, excess twin sharing was weaker. In zero-insertion analyses, partial confounding could arise from invariant MAIT and iNKT cells. While abundant cord blood beta clonotypes carried fewer insertions, memory repertoires showed no such pattern.

Each cDNA held unique molecular identifiers, and template switching gave it a universal primer site. Using its own MiXCR run on the 5' RACE reads, TCRdb lists one record per CDR3 protein. Among some 500,000 distinct CDR3 sequences listed, over 8.5% were seen once. Concerning this clonotype: Its specificity is unknown.

This sample was also put to use in a study of yellow fever vaccine responses in identical twins.

The TCR comes from a woman between 18 and 30 years old in good health. Input material: PBMCs.

The CDR3 bases are TGCAGTGCTCCGAGGACGGGGAGCCACGAGCAGTACTTC. The encoded protein is CSAPRTGSHEQYF. The V and J genes are TRBV20-1 and TRBJ2-7; a weak D match, TRBD2 (5 bases). The V end lost 5 bases, the J end lost 5 bases, and 16 bases lay between the germline ends. Germline V gives CDR1 DFQATT, CDR2 SNEGSKA (reference sequence). This CDR3 is 13 amino acids long.